The 8 T cell receptor beta chains listed next were all sequenced from one sample in a study of human T cells and chemical hapten exposure. Time point: pre-sensitization, week 0. Treatment reported: therapeutic diphenylcyclopropenone sensitization with weekly scalp DPC. TCRdb ran MiXCR on the RACE reads and lists one entry per CDR3 protein. This sample has approximately 38,000 distinct CDR3 sequences; about 10% occur once, and the top ten carry approximately 6.2%. This specimen consisted of whole blood, obtained in connection with sensitization to the hapten diphenylcyclopropenone (DPC). All receptors come from a man aged 25 to 45 with alopecia areata. Some clones in this sample may be carry-over from other donors' samples.

This clonotype was detected ten times or more. CDR3 sequence (DNA): TGTGCCATCAGTGACTTAGCAGGCTACGAGCAGTACGTC. This gives the protein CAISDLAGYEQYV. This chain links TRBV10-3 with TRBJ2-7; no firm D call. The V gene's germline CDR1 is ENHRY and CDR2 SYGVKD. Trimming stripped 3 bases from V and 3 bases from J, with 9 bases between. This CDR3 spans 13 amino acids.

This clonotype was detected many times. This chain uses TRBV4-2 with TRBJ2-3, with D perhaps matching TRBD2 (5 bases). V lost 3 bases to trimming and J lost 8 bases, with 18 bases between them. The CDR3 is 15 residues long. Germline V gene lookup returns CDR1 LGHNA and CDR2 YNFKEQ. Written as DNA, the CDR3 is TGTGCCAGCAGCCACATTAGAGGGTCCGTCGGTACGCAGTATTTT. Its protein product is CASSHIRGSVGTQYF.

On this clonotype: The germline gene is not matched at one end of the junction; a read error may be the cause. This chain connects TRBV7-7 to TRBJ2-1; D ambiguous. The CDR3 runs 14 residues. CDR1 and CDR2 from the germline V gene are SSHAT and FNYEAQ (reference sequence). CDR3: CASSLGVGNPELIF. The CDR3 bases are TGTGCCAGCAGCTTAGGGGTCGGAAACCCTGAGTTAATCTTC.

This clonotype appeared a few times. This chain connects TRBV9 to TRBJ1-6, with TRBD1 matching 8 bases. This CDR3 is built from 17 residues. V gave up 2 bases and J gave up 4 bases; unmatched junction bases: 8. Looked up from germline, CDR1 is SGDLS and CDR2 is YYNGEE. The chain's CDR3 is CASSVQDRGNYNSPLHF. In DNA, the CDR3 is TGTGCCAGCAGCGTCCAAGACAGGGGAAATTATAATTCACCCCTCCACTTT.

Ten or more counts support this clonotype. The chain uses TRBV27 and TRBJ2-7; the match to TRBD1 covers 11 bases. The trim removed 5 bases at V and 0 bases at J, leaving 21 bases unmatched. The germline CDR1 and CDR2 sequences are MNHEY and SMNVEV (reference sequence). The length of the CDR3 is 21 residues. The CDR3 is CASSRTDTGTGGRWVSYEQYV. CDR3 DNA: TGTGCCAGCAGTAGAACCGACACCGGGACAGGGGGGCGCTGGGTCTCCTACGAGCAGTACGTC.

This clonotype showed up just a few times. This rearrangement joins TRBV7-6 to TRBJ1-2, with no clear D. This CDR3 spans 14 amino acids. With 5 bases removed from V and 2 bases from J, the gap between germline ends came to 12 bases. Per the germline V gene, CDR1 is SGHVS and CDR2 is FNYEAQ. The CDR3 protein is CASSPQRSNYGYTF. The CDR3, as DNA: TGTGCCAGCAGCCCCCAGAGAAGCAACTATGGCTACACCTTC.

In its sample, this clonotype was seen many times. The chain is built from TRBV3-1 and TRBJ1-4, with D uncertain. Germline CDR1 and CDR2: LGHDT and YNNKEL (reference sequence). The V and J ends lost 4 bases and 5 bases respectively, with 14 bases between them. The CDR3 covers 15 residues. CDR3 in amino acids: CASSPVSSSNEKLFF. CDR3 DNA sequence: TGTGCCAGCAGCCCGGTCAGTTCTTCGAATGAAAAACTGTTTTTT.

This clonotype showed up many times. The chain is built from TRBV3-1 and TRBJ2-3; D call uncertain. Germline V gene lookup returns CDR1 LGHDT and CDR2 YNNKEL (reference sequence). The V end was cut by 5 bases, the J end by 6 bases, with 15 bases between. CDR3 length equals 14 residues. CDR3 residues: CASSANFAWDTQYF. In DNA form, the CDR3 reads TGTGCCAGCAGCGCGAATTTCGCATGGGATACGCAGTATTTT.